The clone carrying this TCR beta chain was seen a few times. As yet, its antigen is unknown. TCRdb re-analysed the reads in MiXCR, keeping a single row per CDR3 protein. The sample consists of hundreds of thousands of distinct CDR3 sequences, approximately 30% of them appearing once. This specimen comes from a study of T cell repertoires in cytomegalovirus infection. Findings of the study overall: Adding up the frequency of public TCR beta families identified people who carried CMV plus the relevant HLA.

This CDR3 region has 13 residues. CDR1 and CDR2 from the germline V gene are SNHLY and FYNNEI. With 10 bases removed from V and 1 base from J, the gap between germline ends came to 14 bases. The chain carries TRBV2 and TRBJ2-7; D uncertain. The sequenced sample was cultured CD8+ T cells from PBMCs, obtained from culture after CMV antigen stimulation. This receptor was taken from a human donor in good health (CMV status not recorded). Some clones in this sample may be carry-over from other donors' samples. The CDR3 spells CAITIIRSYEQYF. The CDR3 bases are TGTGCCATCACGATCATAAGATCCTACGAGCAGTACTTC.